This TCR beta chain appears in the sequencing data of a study of graft-versus-host responses after intestinal transplantation. About the research overall: Isolated intestinal, liver-intestinal, or multivisceral transplants were what recipients had.

Deletions cut 2 bases from V and 7 bases from J, with 9 bases between. Germline V lookup: CDR1 SGHDT, CDR2 YYEEEE. This CDR3 contains 12 residues. There are a few counts of this clone. Libraries were prepared by immunoSEQ multiplex PCR; TCRdb keeps only in-frame clonotypes and omits some of them. The sample has hundreds of clones, 85% to 95% seen once. The material was PBMCs, obtained 26 days after transplant. The chain employs TRBV5-6 and TRBJ1-1, with D perhaps matching TRBD1 (5 bases). This clonotype originated in a human patient who received an intestinal transplant, so some T cells may come from the graft donor. This chain's CDR3 is CASSLRGNEAFF. The CDR3 region has the DNA TGTGCCAGCAGCTTACGGGGGAATGAAGCTTTCTTT.